These T cell receptor beta chains were read from a single sample in a study of shared clonotypes between healthy human individuals. TCRdb's table, derived via immunoSEQ multiplex PCR, lists solely in-frame clones and lacks some. Among roughly 890,000 clones listed, 80% to 95% were seen once. Sample: naive CD8+ T cells sorted from blood. These receptors all stem from a man under 40 in good health. Both conserved end residues are part of each CDR3. The D gene is left open where the match is weak. Rows give clone size only sometimes, using once, few, many, or a class for an expanded clone.

TRBV10-2	.	.	TRBJ2-1	TGCGCCACCGCGGACGGGACCCTCGTTTTCTTC	CATADGTLVFF
TRBV7-9	.	.	TRBJ2-3	TGTGCCAGCAGCTCCGGAGACATTCCTAGCACAGATACGCAGTATTTT	CASSSGDIPSTDTQYF
TRBV27	TRBD2	.	TRBJ2-1	TGTGCCAGCAGTCCCGGACTAGCACTCTCCTACAATGAGCAGTTCTTC	CASSPGLALSYNEQFF
TRBV9	TRBD2	.	TRBJ2-1	TGTGCCAGCAGCGTAGGCGGGAGTTACAATGAGCAGTTCTTC	CASSVGGSYNEQFF
TRBV29-1	.	.	TRBJ2-1	TGCAGCGTTATAACCTCCTACAATGAGCAGTTCTTC	CSVITSYNEQFF
TRBV13	.	.	TRBJ2-1	TGTGCCAGCAGCGTAGGACAGTTGGGTGAGCAGTTCTTC	CASSVGQLGEQFF
TRBV9	.	.	TRBJ1-4	TGTGCCAGCAGCGCCCAGACGGGGAGAAATGAAAAACTGTTTTTT	CASSAQTGRNEKLFF
TRBV7-8	.	.	TRBJ1-5	TGTGCCAGCAGCCCCCAGCGAGGGGGCAATCAGCCCCAGCATTTT	CASSPQRGGNQPQHF
TRBV7-9	.	once	TRBJ2-1	TGTGCCAGCAGCTTAGTCCCGACTAACTCCTACAATGAGCAGTTCTTC	CASSLVPTNSYNEQFF
TRBV28	TRBD1	.	TRBJ2-7	TGTGCCAGCAGTTTTGGGACAGGTACCTACGAGCAGTACTTC	CASSFGTGTYEQYF
TRBV5-1	.	.	TRBJ2-7	TGCGCCAGCAGCTTGGGTCAGGGGCTTGGATACGAGCAGTACTTC	CASSLGQGLGYEQYF
TRBV27	TRBD1	.	TRBJ2-7	TGTGCCAGCAGTGTCCTCGGGACAGGGGGCGAGCAGTACTTC	CASSVLGTGGEQYF
TRBV7-3	.	.	TRBJ1-1	TGTGCCAGCAGCTCAAACCCGGACAGTAGGACTGAAGCTTTCTTT	CASSSNPDSRTEAFF
TRBV28	TRBD1	.	TRBJ1-4	TGTGCCAGCAGTTCTACTCGGGACAGTAATGAAAAACTGTTTTTT	CASSSTRDSNEKLFF
TRBV21-1	.	.	TRBJ1-4	TGTGCCAGCAGCAAAGCCGGGGATTCAACTAATGAAAAACTGTTTTTT	CASSKAGDSTNEKLFF
TRBV27	.	once	TRBJ2-7	TGTGCCAGCAGTTTGACCGGGACGGCGACCTACGAGCAGTACTTC	CASSLTGTATYEQYF
TRBV28	TRBD2	.	TRBJ2-5	TGTGCCAGCAGTCCCCTCGGACTAGCGAAAGAGACCCAGTACTTC	CASSPLGLAKETQYF
TRBV27	TRBD1	.	TRBJ2-7	TGTGCCAGCAGCTCCCTCCAGAGCAGGGGGAGCTACGAGCAGTACTTC	CASSSLQSRGSYEQYF
TRBV7-6	.	.	TRBJ2-2	TGTGCCAGCAGCTTAGCAGGGGGGCAATTGGCCGGGGAGCTGTTTTTT	CASSLAGGQLAGELFF
TRBV6-1	TRBD2	.	TRBJ2-7	TGTGCCAGCAGTGAAGCCCTCTTGATGGCGGGGGGCTCCTACGAGCAGTACTTC	CASSEALLMAGGSYEQYF
TRBV27	.	.	TRBJ2-3	TGTGCCAGCAGTTTATCGGCGTCAGGCTATCGCTTCACAGATACGCAGTATTTT	CASSLSASGYRFTDTQYF
TRBV4-1	.	.	TRBJ2-7	TGCGCCAGCAGCCAACGGGACGGCAGCTACGAGCAGTACTTC	CASSQRDGSYEQYF
TRBV27	TRBD2	.	TRBJ2-1	TGTGCCAGCAGTTTATCGATACGCGGGAGTAGGAATGAGCAGTTCTTC	CASSLSIRGSRNEQFF
TRBV6-5	.	.	TRBJ1-2	TGTGCCAGCAGTTACGGTCCAGGTTCTAACTATGGCTACACCTTC	CASSYGPGSNYGYTF
TRBV21-1	.	.	TRBJ2-1	TGTGCCAGCAGCAAAGGGTGCCCGCCCTCCTACAATGAGCAGTTCTTC	CASSKGCPPSYNEQFF
TRBV5-6	TRBD1	.	TRBJ2-7	TGTGCCAGCAGCCCGGGACAGGGGTACTCCTACGAGCAGTACTTC	CASSPGQGYSYEQYF
TRBV11-2	TRBD2	.	TRBJ2-1	TGTGCCAGCAGCTTTTCTAGCGGGAAATACAATGAGCAGTTCTTC	CASSFSSGKYNEQFF
TRBV10-3	.	.	TRBJ2-7	TGTGCCATCAGTGTAGACACAGCCTACGAGCAGTACTTC	CAISVDTAYEQYF
TRBV13	.	once	TRBJ2-5	TGTGCCAGCAGCTTAGGCTTGGGGGGACAAGAGACCCAGTACTTC	CASSLGLGGQETQYF
TRBV9	.	.	TRBJ1-2	TGTGCCAGCAGCGTATTCGCGGGAGGTGAGGGCTACACCTTC	CASSVFAGGEGYTF
TRBV5-1	.	.	TRBJ2-3	TGCGCCAGCAGCTCGTGGGGGGCAACTAGTATGGGCACAGATACGCAGTATTTT	CASSSWGATSMGTDTQYF
TRBV27	.	.	TRBJ2-1	TGTGCCAGCAGTCCGTGGATCGAAAATGAGCAGTTCTTC	CASSPWIENEQFF
TRBV4-3	TRBD2	.	TRBJ2-1	TGCGCCAGCAGCCAAGATGGGGGACTAGCGAGAGTCGGAAGCTCCTACAATGAGCAGTTCTTC	CASSQDGGLARVGSSYNEQFF
TRBV28	.	.	TRBJ1-2	TGTGCCAGCAGCCCCCCGGCAGGTTCGAGCTATGGCTACACCTTC	CASSPPAGSSYGYTF
TRBV5-1	.	.	TRBJ2-1	TGCGCCAGCAGCTTGGCCGCGGACAATGAGCAGTTCTTC	CASSLAADNEQFF
TRBV27	TRBD2	.	TRBJ2-7	TGTGCCAGCAGTGCACCCATAGCGGGAGGAAACTACGAGCAGTACTTC	CASSAPIAGGNYEQYF
TRBV27	TRBD2	.	TRBJ2-3	TGTGCCAGCAGTTTGTCAGCGGGAGATTTCGCAGATACGCAGTATTTT	CASSLSAGDFADTQYF
TRBV14	.	.	TRBJ1-2	TGTGCCAGCAGCCAAGATTCAGGTAGACGCAACTATGGCTACACCTTC	CASSQDSGRRNYGYTF
TRBV5-1	.	.	TRBJ2-1	TGCGCCAGCAGCTTGGCGGATGAGTACAATGAGCAGTTCTTC	CASSLADEYNEQFF
TRBV27	TRBD2	.	TRBJ2-3	TGTGCCAGCAGTTCGGGAGGTTTGGCAGATACGCAGTATTTT	CASSSGGLADTQYF
TRBV27	.	few	TRBJ2-7	TGTGCCAGCAAAGGAGGTCCTATGAGCTCCTACGAGCAGTACTTC	CASKGGPMSSYEQYF
TRBV7-2	TRBD2	once	TRBJ2-1	TGTGCCAGCAGCTCGACTAGCGGGAGTAATGAGCAGTTCTTC	CASSSTSGSNEQFF
TRBV5-6	TRBD1	.	TRBJ2-7	TGTGCCAGCAGCTTGACAGGGGGCCACGAGCAGTACTTC	CASSLTGGHEQYF
TRBV7-9	.	.	TRBJ2-1	TGTGCCAGTCGGTGGGTGGACAATGAGCAGTTCTTC	CASRWVDNEQFF
TRBV7-9	.	.	TRBJ2-1	TGTGCCAGCAGCTTAGAATTGAATGAGCAGTTCTTC	CASSLELNEQFF
TRBV6-1	.	.	TRBJ2-7	TGTGCCAGCAGTGAAGAACTAGCTAGCGGAAGGGGACCAAGATTGGGAGGGGGGCAGTACTTC	CASSEELASGRGPRLGGGQYF
TRBV6-1	.	.	TRBJ1-2	TGTGCCAGCAGGAAGCAGGGGAAACTTGGCTACACCTTC	CASRKQGKLGYTF
TRBV5-1	.	.	TRBJ2-7	TGCGCCAGCAGTCCACTACGACCATCCCGACCCGGCGAGCAGTACTTC	CASSPLRPSRPGEQYF
TRBV27	.	.	TRBJ2-6	TGTGCCAGCGCAACAGGGAGCTCTGGGGCCAACGTCCTGACTTTC	CASATGSSGANVLTF
TRBV5-1	TRBD2	.	TRBJ2-7	TGCGCCAGCAGCGAGGGGCTAGCGGGAGAAAACGAGCAGTACTTC	CASSEGLAGENEQYF
TRBV25-1	.	.	TRBJ2-2	TGTGCCAGCAGCGCCTCTGAGAAATACACCGGGGAGCTGTTTTTT	CASSASEKYTGELFF
TRBV28	.	.	TRBJ1-2	TGTGCCAGCAGTGAAACCACAGCATATGGCTACACCTTC	CASSETTAYGYTF
TRBV9	.	.	TRBJ1-2	TGTGCCAGCAGCGTCATCTCCGGGACGGGTTATGGCTACACCTTC	CASSVISGTGYGYTF
TRBV11-2	TRBD2	.	TRBJ2-7	TGTGCCAGCAGCTTAGAACCCCTAGCGGGGTCCGAGCAGTACTTC	CASSLEPLAGSEQYF
TRBV18	TRBD1	.	TRBJ2-1	TGTGCCAGCTCACCGCCAGGGGGCAGAAATGAGCAGTTCTTC	CASSPPGGRNEQFF
TRBV4-3	.	.	TRBJ2-1	TGCGCCAGCAGCCAATCTTTCAGCAATGAGCAGTTCTTC	CASSQSFSNEQFF
TRBV4-1	.	.	TRBJ2-2	TGCGCCAGCAGCCTTCAAGCTAGTTGGGGCACCGGGGAGCTGTTTTTT	CASSLQASWGTGELFF
TRBV5-1	TRBD1	.	TRBJ2-1	TGCGCCAGCAGCTTGACGGGACAGAGTTACAATGAGCAGTTCTTC	CASSLTGQSYNEQFF
TRBV7-9	.	.	TRBJ2-7	TGTGCCAGCAGCTTGTCGGGGGCTTGGGAGCAGTACTTC	CASSLSGAWEQYF
TRBV6-5	.	.	TRBJ2-5	TGTGCCAGCAGTTTCCACCGGGACAACAAAGAGACCCAGTACTTC	CASSFHRDNKETQYF